The 19 T cell receptor beta chains in this list originate from one sample, sequenced in a study of shared clonotypes between healthy human individuals. Only in-frame clones appear in the TCRdb table, and some are missing; sequencing was by immunoSEQ multiplex PCR. The data show some 2,100,000 clones, 95% seen once. Sequenced: naive CD4+ T cells sorted from blood. Regarding subset: CD45RA+ positively selected. The origin of the receptors is a man aged 18 to 29 in good health.

The V gene is TRBV2, the J gene TRBJ1-1; D is unclear. The V end was cut by 8 bases, the J end by 1 base, with 11 bases between. CDR3 length: 13 amino acids. Germline-derived CDR1 and CDR2 are SNHLY and FYNNEI. CDR3 sequence: CASLVTPNTEAFF. For the CDR3, the DNA is TGTGCCAGCCTAGTAACCCCGAACACTGAAGCTTTCTTT.

The V call is TRBV7-2, the J call TRBJ1-2, with 7 bases fitting TRBD1. CDR3 length: 14 amino acids. The V and J ends lost 0 bases and 9 bases, in that order; junction bases with no gene match: 7. Germline V gene sequence: CDR1 SGHTA, CDR2 FQGNSA. The CDR3 sequence is CASSLAWDSGSYTF. The CDR3, as DNA: TGTGCCAGCAGCTTAGCGTGGGACAGCGGTAGCTACACCTTC. The full variable domain, its missing parts supplied by reference TRBV7-2 and TRBJ1-2, is GAGVSQSPSNKVTEKGKDVELRCDPISGHTALYWYRQSLGQGLEFLIYFQGNSAPDKSGLPSDRFSAERTGGSVSTLTIQRTQQEDSAVYLCASSLAWDSGSYTFGSGTRLTVV.

DNA of the CDR3: TGCGCCAGCAGCTTGCGCGCAGGGGAAGGACAGCCCCAGCATTTT. Translating gives CASSLRAGEGQPQHF. This chain connects TRBV5-1 to TRBJ1-5, with a weak D call TRBD1 (6 bases). The V and J ends lost 1 base and 7 bases respectively, with 15 bases between them. The germline V gene encodes CDR1 SGHRS and CDR2 YFSETQ. The CDR3 is 15 amino acids.

This chain links TRBV6-5 with TRBJ2-4; tentative D call: TRBD2 (6 bases). This CDR3 is 15 amino acids long. V lost 2 bases, J lost 3 bases, and 11 bases lay in between. The germline gives CDR1 MNHEY, CDR2 SVGAGI. CDR3 sequence (DNA): TGTGCCAGCAGTTACCGGGAGTTGGGCAAAAACATTCAGTACTTC. Encoded protein: CASSYRELGKNIQYF.

The chain recombines TRBV28 with TRBJ1-2, with a tentative D call TRBD1 (5 bases). V was clipped by 3 bases and J by 4 bases, with 12 bases between them. The CDR3 loop spans 14 amino acids. Germline loops: CDR1 MDHEN, CDR2 SYDVKM. CDR3 DNA: TGTGCCAGCAGTTTTGCACAGGTGCTCTATGGCTACACCTTC. It translates to CASSFAQVLYGYTF.

CDR3 in amino acids: CASSRTGGHYGYTF. The CDR3 coding sequence is TGTGCCAGCAGCAGGACAGGGGGGCACTATGGCTACACCTTC. The V call is TRBV2, the J call TRBJ1-2, with 10 bases fitting TRBD1. This CDR3 region has 14 residues. In germline, CDR1 is SNHLY, CDR2 FYNNEI. V shed 6 bases and J 3 bases; nucleotides not matched to a gene: 4.

The chain is built from TRBV28 and TRBJ1-1; D unresolved. Germline assignment: CDR1 MDHEN and CDR2 SYDVKM. CDR3 length: 11 amino acids. The V and J ends lost 5 bases and 5 bases respectively, with 6 bases between them. Here the CDR3 reads CASSRATEAFF. The CDR3 DNA sequence: TGTGCCAGCAGTCGTGCAACTGAAGCTTTCTTT.

The CDR3: CASSFPVGEQYF. The CDR3 DNA reads TGTGCCAGCAGCTTTCCGGTAGGCGAGCAGTACTTC. V and J are TRBV5-6 and TRBJ2-7; D unresolved. Looked up from germline, CDR1 is SGHDT and CDR2 is YYEEEE. The CDR3 has 12 residues. The V gene lost 2 bases and the J gene lost 6 bases, with 9 bases spanning the gap.

The genes are TRBV21-1 and TRBJ1-1; TRBD1, the table's D call, was not compared with the DNA. TRBV21-1 is a known pseudogene. This CDR3 is built from 18 residues. This CDR3 is CASSKLRDMGRENTEAFF. Written as DNA, the CDR3 is TGTGCCAGCAGCAAGTTGAGGGACATGGGACGGGAGAACACTGAAGCTTTCTTT.

The rearrangement links TRBV5-1 to TRBJ2-1; D remains ambiguous. V was trimmed by 3 bases and J by 8 bases, leaving 9 bases between them. The V gene's germline CDR1 is SGHRS and CDR2 YFSETQ. The CDR3 spans 12 residues. For the CDR3, the DNA is TGCGCCAGCAGCTCCCCCCGTGATGAGCAGTTCTTC. Translation gives CASSSPRDEQFF. Looking up the rest from reference TRBV5-1 and TRBJ2-1 gives the full variable domain: KAGVTQTPRYLIKTRGQQVTLSCSPISGHRSVSWYQQTPGQGLQFLFEYFSETQRNKGNFPGRFSGRQFSNSRSEMNVSTLELGDSALYLCASSSPRDEQFFGPGTRLTVL.

The rearrangement links TRBV18 to TRBJ2-3; 9 bases match TRBD1. CDR1 and CDR2 (germline): KGHSH, LQKENI. V gave up 6 bases and J gave up 6 bases; unmatched junction bases: 22. CDR3 size: 19 residues. The CDR3 DNA reads as TGTGCCAGCTCCCGTTCCCCCAAAGCAGGGACAGGGACGGCGGATACGCAGTATTTT. This translates into CASSRSPKAGTGTADTQYF.

CDR3 in amino acids: CASSLGAAKPGANVLTF. The CDR3 DNA reads as TGCGCCAGCAGCTTGGGGGCGGCGAAACCTGGGGCCAACGTCCTGACTTTC. J is TRBJ2-6 and V is TRBV5-1; no firm D call. The germline gives CDR1 SGHRS, CDR2 YFSETQ. V lost 0 bases, J lost 2 bases, and 12 bases lay in between. This CDR3 has 17 amino acids. Looking up the rest from reference TRBV5-1 and TRBJ2-6 gives the full variable domain: KAGVTQTPRYLIKTRGQQVTLSCSPISGHRSVSWYQQTPGQGLQFLFEYFSETQRNKGNFPGRFSGRQFSNSRSEMNVSTLELGDSALYLCASSLGAAKPGANVLTFGAGSRLTVL.

This chain uses TRBV5-6 with TRBJ1-4; TRBD1 aligns across 9 bases. Germline-derived CDR1 and CDR2 are SGHDT and YYEEEE. The CDR3 has 16 amino acids. V shed 3 bases and J 6 bases; nucleotides not matched to a gene: 9. The chain's CDR3 is CASSWARDRAYEKLFF. DNA for the CDR3: TGTGCCAGCAGCTGGGCCCGGGACAGGGCTTATGAAAAACTGTTTTTT.

The V gene is TRBV9, the J gene TRBJ2-7; TRBD2 agrees at 12 bases. There are 16 residues in the CDR3. V lost 2 bases and J lost 3; bases outside the gene matches: 6. CDR1 and CDR2 (germline): SGDLS, YYNGEE. CDR3 in DNA: TGTGCCAGCAGCGTTAGTCCGACTAGCGGGGGCTACGAGCAGTACTTC. Translation gives CASSVSPTSGGYEQYF.

V gene TRBV10-3 combines with J gene TRBJ2-1, with a weak D call TRBD1 (5 bases). This CDR3 contains 11 residues. Trimming took off 10 bases at V and 7 bases at J, with 11 bases between the two ends. CDR1 is ENHRY, CDR2 SYGVKD, per germline. This chain's CDR3 is CATQGFNEQFF. CDR3 nucleotides: TGTGCCACCCAGGGTTTTAATGAGCAGTTCTTC.

The V gene is TRBV18, the J gene TRBJ2-3; unclear D gene. The germline CDR1 and CDR2 sequences are KGHSH and LQKENI. CDR3 size: 13 residues. V dropped 3 bases and J dropped 5 bases, with 9 bases sitting between them. This CDR3 is CASSPQNLDTQYF. CDR3 nucleotides: TGTGCCAGCTCACCGCAAAATTTAGATACGCAGTATTTT.

The chain links TRBV2 to TRBJ1-2, with 8 bases identical to TRBD1. CDR1 is SNHLY and CDR2 is FYNNEI in the germline V gene. The CDR3 has 12 amino acids. V lost 4 bases to trimming and J lost 7 bases; unmatched junction nucleotides: 2. CDR3: CASSVDRGGYTF. The CDR3 DNA sequence: TGTGCCAGCAGTGTCGACAGGGGTGGCTACACCTTC.

The chain links TRBV5-6 to TRBJ1-4, with D possibly being TRBD1 (5 bases). The germline V gene has CDR1 SGHDT and CDR2 YYEEEE. This CDR3 contains 13 residues. V shed 1 base and J shed 7 bases, with 8 bases lying between them. CDR3 loop: CASSLSGGEKLFF. The CDR3 DNA is TGTGCCAGCAGCTTGTCGGGGGGTGAAAAACTGTTTTTT.

A note on this clone: The same CDR3 is also encoded by other DNA sequences in this sample. In DNA, the CDR3 is TGTGCCAGCAGCCTACAGGGAAACACTGAAGCTTTCTTT. It yields the protein CASSLQGNTEAFF. The V call is TRBV7-9, the J call TRBJ1-1, with TRBD1 as a possible D gene (6 bases). The germline V and J ends were trimmed by 5 bases and 2 bases, with 9 bases remaining between them. The length of the CDR3 is 13 residues. The V gene's germline CDR1 is SEHNR and CDR2 FQNEAQ (reference sequence).